This T cell receptor (beta chain) was sequenced during a study of Ad26.COV2.S vaccination and SARS-CoV-2 variants. Study-level information: Donor allocation was to the COV1001 Ad26.COV2.S trial arm. The vaccine Ad26.COV2.S was put into the muscle once, or twice with 56 days between. Study observations and caveats: Those who received the vaccine showed greater spike-specific TCR breadth than those given placebo. Placebo recipients and vaccine recipients were similar in non-spike TCR breadth.

This clone was detected only once. Its antigen is unknown. Only in-frame clones appear in the TCRdb table, and some are missing; sequencing was by immunoSEQ multiplex PCR. The sample lists about half a million clones; about nine tenths were seen once. Per germline, CDR1 LNHDA and CDR2 SQIVND (reference sequence). With 5 bases removed from V and 2 bases from J, the gap between germline ends came to 9 bases. There are 13 residues in the CDR3. Documented treatment: roughly 20 received Ad26.COV2.S at low or high dose, single or two shots; 5 received placebo; per-sample allocation not given. Sampling took place 63 days after the first vaccine or placebo injection.

The TCR sequence derives from a person aged 18 to 65 who received the Ad26.COV2.S COVID-19 vaccine or a placebo. The chain joins TRBV19 to TRBJ1-1; no firm D call. Sample: peripheral blood, taken in a trial of Ad26.COV2.S vaccine versus placebo. As DNA, the CDR3 is TGTGCCAGTAGTCCGACACAAAACACTGAAGCTTTCTTT. Its translation: CASSPTQNTEAFF.